The 11 T cell receptor beta chains given below trace back to one sample, sequenced in a study of shared clonotypes between healthy human individuals. Only in-frame clones appear in the TCRdb table, and some are missing; sequencing was by immunoSEQ multiplex PCR. This sample has some 2,500,000 clones, with 90% to 95% found just once. The sample consisted of naive CD4+ T cells from PBMCs. Subset noted: CD45RA+ positively selected. Every receptor here comes from a man aged 18 to 30 in good health. Some clones in this sample may be carry-over from other donors' samples.

The chain recombines TRBV6-5 with TRBJ1-1, with D possibly matching TRBD1 (6 bases). Germline values: CDR1 MNHEY, CDR2 SVGAGI. Trimming shortened V by 6 bases and J by 4 bases, and 18 bases separated the two germline ends. This CDR3 is 15 amino acids long. The chain's CDR3 is CASSRQVSPSTEAFF. The CDR3 DNA reads TGTGCCAGCAGCCGACAGGTTTCCCCCTCCACTGAAGCTTTCTTT.

The V call is TRBV6-5, the J call TRBJ2-7, with a possible D match to TRBD2 (5 bases). V lost 5 bases to trimming and J lost 0 bases, with 11 bases between them. This CDR3 comprises 14 residues. Germline V gives CDR1 MNHEY, CDR2 SVGAGI. Here the CDR3 reads CASSRPGYSYEQYF. The CDR3, as DNA: TGTGCCAGCAGTCGGCCGGGATACTCCTACGAGCAGTACTTC.

The chain links TRBV28 to TRBJ2-7, with D uncertain. This CDR3 spans 12 amino acids. Germline V gene sequence: CDR1 MDHEN, CDR2 SYDVKM. Trimming removed 7 bases from V and 2 bases from J, with 9 bases in between. CDR3 in amino acids: CASTERTYEQYF. As DNA, the CDR3 is TGTGCCAGCACTGAGCGTACCTACGAGCAGTACTTC.

The rearrangement links TRBV7-9 to TRBJ2-3; D remains unclear. Germline V CDR1 and CDR2: SEHNR, FQNEAQ (reference sequence). Trimming removed 6 bases at V and 0 bases at J, with 13 bases between. The CDR3 is 15 amino acids. The CDR3 DNA follows: TGTGCCAGCAGTCAAGGGTCCCCTAGCACAGATACGCAGTATTTT. This codes for CASSQGSPSTDTQYF.

Details on this clone: Other DNA sequences in the sample encode the same CDR3. This chain connects TRBV19 to TRBJ1-2, with 10 bases fitting TRBD1. This CDR3 spans 15 amino acids. The V gene end was trimmed by 4 bases and the J gene end by 4 bases; junction bases not matched to a gene: 6. Germline values: CDR1 LNHDA, CDR2 SQIVND (reference sequence). The CDR3 nucleotides are TGTGCCAGTAGTACTTGGGACAGGGGATCCTATGGCTACACCTTC. Amino acid sequence: CASSTWDRGSYGYTF.

The rearrangement uses TRBV7-9 and TRBJ1-5, with unresolved D. Trimming left V 5 bases short and J 4 bases short, with 12 bases between. The CDR3 extends over 14 amino acids. CDR1 is SEHNR and CDR2 is FQNEAQ in the germline V gene (reference sequence). Here the CDR3 reads CASSPYAPNQPQHF. The CDR3 DNA reads TGTGCCAGCAGCCCATACGCTCCGAATCAGCCCCAGCATTTT.

The chain combines TRBV18 with TRBJ2-3, with D unclear. V was cut by 6 bases and J by 1 base, with 17 bases left in between. The CDR3 extends over 16 amino acids. CDR1 and CDR2 from the germline V gene are KGHSH and LQKENI. The CDR3 protein is CASSQIQRAGTDTQYF. CDR3 bases: TGTGCCAGCTCTCAGATACAACGGGCGGGCACAGATACGCAGTATTTT.

In its sample, this clone was seen once. This sequence joins TRBV27 and TRBJ2-7, with 7 bases aligning to TRBD2. The CDR3 runs to 15 residues. Germline values: CDR1 MNHEY, CDR2 SMNVEV (reference sequence). Germline trimming cut 5 bases from V and 4 bases from J; bases unmatched to any gene: 11. Written as DNA, the CDR3 is TGTGCCAGCAGTCCCCCCGGACTAGGCCGATACGAGCAGTACTTC. Its protein product is CASSPPGLGRYEQYF.

J is TRBJ2-2 and V is TRBV30; TRBD2 matches 8 bases. From germline, CDR1 is GTSNPN and CDR2 SVGIG (reference sequence). The CDR3 runs to 18 residues. V shed 4 bases and J 3 bases; nucleotides not matched to a gene: 16. The DNA of the CDR3 is TGTGCCTGGAATCCCCTCGGACTAGCATCCCTCCACACCGGGGAGCTGTTTTTT. Translating it yields CAWNPLGLASLHTGELFF.

The rearrangement joins TRBV28 to TRBJ2-5; 8 positions match TRBD1. Germline assignment: CDR1 MDHEN and CDR2 SYDVKM. There are 16 residues in the CDR3. The junction had 10 bases not matched to a gene; V was cut back by 5 bases and J by 2 bases. CDR3 nucleotide sequence: TGTGCCAGCAGTCGTAGACAGGGGCTACTTCAAGAGACCCAGTACTTC. It translates to CASSRRQGLLQETQYF.

The chain has TRBV6-5 and TRBJ1-6, with D maybe TRBD1 (5 bases). The CDR3 has 14 residues. Trimming cost V 2 bases and J 7 bases, with 9 bases left between them. Germline V gene lookup returns CDR1 MNHEY and CDR2 SVGAGI. CDR3: CASSYDRGNSPLHF. Written as DNA, the CDR3 is TGTGCCAGCAGTTACGACCGGGGGAATTCACCCCTCCACTTT.